Listed below are T cell receptor beta chains from one sample, sequenced in a study of blood T cell repertoires in COVID-19. TCRdb's copy holds only in-frame clones and misses some; the assay was immunoSEQ multiplex PCR. The repertoire includes some 64,000 clones, roughly 90% of them detected once, and roughly 3.5% sits in the top ten. Sequences were obtained from peripheral blood. The source of these receptors is a man aged 45-60 years with active COVID-19. CDR3s include the opening cysteine and the closing phenylalanine or tryptophan. The D gene is left open where the match is weak. Where a row states a size, it is once, few, many or the class of an expanded clone; other rows omit it.

j_call: TRBJ1-5; v_call: TRBV10-3; d_call: .; clone_size: few; cdr3_aa: CAISESTTGYQPQHF; cdr3_nt: TGTGCCATCAGTGAGTCGACGACAGGCTATCAGCCCCAGCATTTT
j_call: TRBJ1-4; v_call: TRBV6-6; d_call: .; clone_size: .; cdr3_aa: CASRPSVMGNEKLFF; cdr3_nt: TGTGCCAGCAGGCCTAGCGTAATGGGTAATGAAAAACTGTTTTTT
j_call: TRBJ2-2; v_call: TRBV29-1; d_call: TRBD2; clone_size: .; cdr3_aa: CSASKPSGGFTGELFF; cdr3_nt: TGCAGCGCCTCAAAACCTAGCGGGGGGTTTACCGGGGAGCTGTTTTTT
j_call: TRBJ1-4; v_call: TRBV6-5; d_call: TRBD1; clone_size: .; cdr3_aa: CASSRTGSDEKLFF; cdr3_nt: TGTGCCAGCAGTCGGACAGGGAGTGATGAAAAACTGTTTTTT
j_call: TRBJ1-5; v_call: TRBV10-3; d_call: .; clone_size: .; cdr3_aa: CAISERQDNQPQHF; cdr3_nt: TGTGCCATCAGTGAGCGGCAGGACAATCAGCCCCAGCATTTT
j_call: TRBJ1-6; v_call: TRBV5-1; d_call: TRBD1; clone_size: once; cdr3_aa: CASSLDPGQGNSPLHF; cdr3_nt: TGCGCCAGCAGCTTGGACCCGGGACAGGGAAATTCACCCCTCCACTTT
j_call: TRBJ2-1; v_call: TRBV4-2; d_call: .; clone_size: .; cdr3_aa: CASSQDSQAGSYNEQFF; cdr3_nt: TGTGCCAGCAGCCAAGATAGCCAGGCGGGGTCCTACAATGAGCAGTTCTTC
j_call: TRBJ1-2; v_call: TRBV5-4; d_call: .; clone_size: .; cdr3_aa: CASSLVGANLDGYTF; cdr3_nt: TGTGCCAGCAGCTTGGTAGGGGCCAACCTGGATGGCTACACCTTC
j_call: TRBJ2-5; v_call: TRBV7-9; d_call: TRBD1; clone_size: .; cdr3_aa: CASSLEGTGAETQYF; cdr3_nt: TGTGCCAGCAGCTTAGAAGGGACAGGGGCGGAGACCCAGTACTTC
j_call: TRBJ2-5; v_call: TRBV7-2; d_call: TRBD2; clone_size: .; cdr3_aa: CASSRGWEGTQYF; cdr3_nt: TGTGCCAGCAGTCGCGGCTGGGAGGGGACCCAGTACTTC